This entry features one T cell receptor beta chain sequence. Its antigen remains unidentified. This specimen comes from a study of graft-versus-host responses after intestinal transplantation. Looking at the study overall: Recipients received multivisceral, liver-intestinal, or isolated intestinal transplants. Anti-thymocyte globulin induction, then tacrolimus and steroids for two to four years, went to all recipients.

The CDR3 is 13 residues long. The germline V gene encodes CDR1 MNHNS and CDR2 SASEGT. Deletions cut 6 bases from V and 3 bases from J, with 12 bases between. The method was immunoSEQ multiplex PCR; TCRdb's version includes in-frame clones alone and lacks a portion of them. In the table there are 35,000 to 45,000 clones, roughly 95% of which are singletons. Findings and limits, study-wide: Investigators detected GvH clones in recipient marrow, with some emerging earlier in ileum or blood. Early post-transplant falls in HvG clones accompanied the peak levels of circulating GvH clones.

This clonotype was sampled from a human donor who was the organ donor for an intestinal transplant. The V and J genes are TRBV6-1 and TRBJ2-7; D ambiguous. The material sequenced was unstimulated CD4+ T cells sorted from spleen or lymph node cells, taken before transplant. The CDR3 bases are TGTGCCAGCAGCGGCGCCGTGGTCTACGAGCAGTACTTC. Translating gives CASSGAVVYEQYF.